This T cell receptor (beta chain) came from a study of blood T cell repertoires in COVID-19. Study at large: Samples came from the United States, Italy and Spain, spanning acute and convalescent COVID-19. Sources were T cells, B-cell-depleted T cells, or PBMCs; the material itself was cDNA or gDNA.

Germline values: CDR1 MNHNS, CDR2 SASEGT. Losses at the gene ends were 1 base for V and 6 bases for J; bases not matched to a gene: 11. This CDR3 spans 17 amino acids. Some clones are missing from TCRdb's copy, which holds only in-frame ones; the method was immunoSEQ multiplex PCR. The sample gives some 140,000 clones, 70% to 85% of which show up once; around 28% is in the top ten. This chain links TRBV6-1 with TRBJ1-5; 8 positions agree with TRBD1. Sequencing was done on a sample of peripheral blood. This clonotype was obtained from a woman aged 60-75 years with acute or convalescent COVID-19. Here the CDR3 reads CASSEVGTGGASQPQHF. Here the CDR3 DNA reads TGTGCCAGCAGTGAAGTAGGGACAGGTGGGGCGTCTCAGCCCCAGCATTTT.